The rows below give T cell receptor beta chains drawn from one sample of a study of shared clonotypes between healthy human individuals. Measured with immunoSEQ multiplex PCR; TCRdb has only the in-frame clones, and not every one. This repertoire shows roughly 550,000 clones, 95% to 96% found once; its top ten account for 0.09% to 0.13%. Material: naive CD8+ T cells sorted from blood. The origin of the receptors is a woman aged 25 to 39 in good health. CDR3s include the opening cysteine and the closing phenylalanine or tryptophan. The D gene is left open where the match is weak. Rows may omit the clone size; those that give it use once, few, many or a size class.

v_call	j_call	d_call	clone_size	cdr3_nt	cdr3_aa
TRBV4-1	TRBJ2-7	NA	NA	TGCGCCAGCAGCCACGGGGCCGGGGACGAGCAGTACTTC	CASSHGAGDEQYF
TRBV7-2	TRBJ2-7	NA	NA	TGTGCCAGCAGCTTTTTCGGCTCCTACGAGCAGTACTTC	CASSFFGSYEQYF
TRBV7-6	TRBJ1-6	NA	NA	TGTGCCAGCAGCTTAGCAGTCGGCTCACCCCTCCACTTT	CASSLAVGSPLHF
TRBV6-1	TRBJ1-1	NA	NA	TGTGCCAGCAGTGAATACTTGGGGATCACTGAAGCTTTCTTT	CASSEYLGITEAFF
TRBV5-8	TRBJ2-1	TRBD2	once	TGTGCCAGCAGCTTGATTGGGACGACTCCCAGCGGGAGAGATGGTGAGCAGTTCTTC	CASSLIGTTPSGRDGEQFF
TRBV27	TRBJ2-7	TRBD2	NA	TGTGCCAGCAGTTTCGCTAGCGGATCCCACGGAGAGCAGTACTTC	CASSFASGSHGEQYF
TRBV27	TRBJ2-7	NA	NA	TGTGCCAGCAGTTTAGTCCCAGGGAAGGATTACGAGCAGTACTTC	CASSLVPGKDYEQYF
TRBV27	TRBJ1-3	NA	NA	TGTGCCAGCAGTTTAGGGTTAAGCTCTGGAAACACCATATATTTT	CASSLGLSSGNTIYF
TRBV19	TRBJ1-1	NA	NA	TGTGCCACCCGAGACGGGTACACTGAAGCTTTCTTT	CATRDGYTEAFF
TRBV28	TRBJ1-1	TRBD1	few	TGTGCCAGCAGCCTGACAGGGGGGACCACTGAAGCTTTCTTT	CASSLTGGTTEAFF
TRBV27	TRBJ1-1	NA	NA	TGTGCCAGCAGGCTCGCTGTCGGGGGCACTGAAGCTTTCTTT	CASRLAVGGTEAFF
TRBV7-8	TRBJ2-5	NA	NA	TGTGCCAGCAGCTTGGGTCCCGAGACCCAGTACTTC	CASSLGPETQYF
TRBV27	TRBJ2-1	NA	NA	TGTGCCAGCGGGGGGTCCACGCCTGAGCAGTTCTTC	CASGGSTPEQFF
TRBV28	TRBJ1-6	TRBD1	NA	TGTGCCAGCAGTCCGGGACAGGTGAATTCACCCCTCCACTTT	CASSPGQVNSPLHF
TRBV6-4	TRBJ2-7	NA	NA	TGTGCCAGCAGTGGATTCGCTTATATCTACGAGCAGTACTTC	CASSGFAYIYEQYF
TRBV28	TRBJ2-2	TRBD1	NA	TGTGCCAGCAGGCGACCGGGACAGGGGCTGTTCGGGGAGCTGTTTTTT	CASRRPGQGLFGELFF
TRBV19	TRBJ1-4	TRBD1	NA	TGTGCCAGTAGTTCCCGGACAGGGGGTTTGGCTAATGAAAAACTGTTTTTT	CASSSRTGGLANEKLFF
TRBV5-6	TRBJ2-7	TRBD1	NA	TGTGCCAGCAGTCCCGGGGACAGAGGATACGAGCAGTACTTC	CASSPGDRGYEQYF
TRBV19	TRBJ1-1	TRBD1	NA	TGTGCCAGTAGTCTCGGGACAGGGAAGGTTAACACTGAAGCTTTCTTT	CASSLGTGKVNTEAFF
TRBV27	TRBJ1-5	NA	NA	TGTGCCAGCAGTCCCCAGACCCGTGATCAGCCCCAGCATTTT	CASSPQTRDQPQHF
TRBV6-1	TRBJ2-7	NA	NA	TGTGCCAGCAGTGAAGCGGAATACGAGCAGTACTTC	CASSEAEYEQYF
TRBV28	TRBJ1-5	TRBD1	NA	TGTGCAATCCAGACCCAGGGGGCGAATCAGCCCCAGCATTTT	CAIQTQGANQPQHF
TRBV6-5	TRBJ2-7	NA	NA	TGTGCCAGCAGTTACTCTGCGGGCTACGAGCAGTACTTC	CASSYSAGYEQYF
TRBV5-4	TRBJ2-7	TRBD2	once	TGTGCCAGCAGCGTGACTAGCGGGAACTACGAGCAGTACTTC	CASSVTSGNYEQYF
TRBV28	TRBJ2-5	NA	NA	TGTGCCAGCAGCCCGATTTTGGGGTTAGAGACCCAGTACTTC	CASSPILGLETQYF
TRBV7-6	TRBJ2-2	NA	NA	TGTGCCAGCAGCTTTATCTCGCCTTCGTCGAACACCGGGGAGCTGTTTTTT	CASSFISPSSNTGELFF
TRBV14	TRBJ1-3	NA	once	TGTGCCAGCAGCCAAGAGTATCACGATAGCTCTGGAAACACCATATATTTT	CASSQEYHDSSGNTIYF
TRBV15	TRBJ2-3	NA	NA	TGTGCCACCAGCAGAGAACACCACTACACACCTAGCACAGATACGCAGTATTTT	CATSREHHYTPSTDTQYF
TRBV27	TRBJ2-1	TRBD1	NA	TGTGCCAGCATCGACAGGGGGCAAGCAAAGCAGTTCTTC	CASIDRGQAKQFF
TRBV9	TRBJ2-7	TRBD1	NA	TGTGCCAGCAGCGTCGGGGACAGCTGGGAGCAGTACTTC	CASSVGDSWEQYF
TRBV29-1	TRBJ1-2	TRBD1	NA	TGCAGCGTTGAACGCGACAGGGGCCCTGGCTACACCTTC	CSVERDRGPGYTF
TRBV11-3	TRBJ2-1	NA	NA	TGTGCCAGCAGCCCAGGGGACTCCAGCTCCTACAATGAGCAGTTCTTC	CASSPGDSSSYNEQFF
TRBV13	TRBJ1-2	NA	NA	TGTGCCAGCAGCTTATACTCCCAGGGGTTGTTCTTTGGCTACACCTTC	CASSLYSQGLFFGYTF
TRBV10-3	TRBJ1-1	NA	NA	TGTGCCATCAGTGACCCGAAAGACATGAACACTGAAGCTTTCTTT	CAISDPKDMNTEAFF
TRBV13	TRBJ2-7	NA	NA	TGTGCCAGCAGCTTCCCAGGGGTCTCCTACGAGCAGTACTTC	CASSFPGVSYEQYF
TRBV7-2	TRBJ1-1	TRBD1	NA	TGTGCCAGCAGACCTAGGACAGGGTACACTGAAGCTTTCTTT	CASRPRTGYTEAFF
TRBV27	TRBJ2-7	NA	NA	TGTGCCAGCAGTTTAAGGTTCAGGGCTTCAGACGAGCAGTACTTC	CASSLRFRASDEQYF